This is a list of T cell receptor beta chains from one sample in a study of CD8 T cells in ankylosing spondylitis. TCRdb processed the 5' RACE reads anew with MiXCR; each CDR3 protein has one entry. Altogether over 700,000 distinct CDR3 sequences are present, roughly 20% being singletons, with the ten largest covering under 20%. Sequences were obtained from blood, either unsorted or a sorted T cell fraction (not recorded which). The receptors derive from a male donor with ankylosing spondylitis. Each CDR3 is given with its conserved first and last residue. D genes are given only for firm matches. Some rows have no size entry. The others give once, few or many, or a class for an expanded clone.

d_call: TRBD2; v_call: TRBV20-1; j_call: TRBJ2-3; clone_size: NA; cdr3_nt: TGCAGTGCTGCGGGAGCAGATACGCAGTATTTT; cdr3_aa: CSAAGADTQYF
d_call: NA; v_call: TRBV29-1; j_call: TRBJ1-1; clone_size: few; cdr3_nt: TGCAGCGTTGAAAGTTTGCAGGGAGCCTATGAAGCTTTCTTT; cdr3_aa: CSVESLQGAYEAFF
d_call: NA; v_call: TRBV20-1; j_call: TRBJ1-2; clone_size: NA; cdr3_nt: TGCAGTGCTAGAGATTGGGTGGGGGGCGTTATGGGCCACTTC; cdr3_aa: CSARDWVGGVMGHF
d_call: TRBD2; v_call: TRBV10-3; j_call: TRBJ2-1; clone_size: few; cdr3_nt: TGTGCCATCAGTGAAGGGCTAGCGGGTCCGTACAATGAGCAGTTCTTC; cdr3_aa: CAISEGLAGPYNEQFF
d_call: TRBD1; v_call: TRBV11-2; j_call: TRBJ1-4; clone_size: NA; cdr3_nt: TGTGCCAGCAGCTCGATCTCCGGGACAGGGAACGAAAAACTGTTTTTT; cdr3_aa: CASSSISGTGNEKLFF
d_call: TRBD1; v_call: TRBV6-2/TRBV6-3; j_call: TRBJ1-1; clone_size: few; cdr3_nt: TGTGCCAGCAGCCGACCCCGGACAGGGCGACAAAGTTCGGGGAACACTGAAGCTTTCTTT; cdr3_aa: CASSRPRTGRQSSGNTEAFF
d_call: TRBD1; v_call: TRBV6-2/TRBV6-3; j_call: TRBJ2-2; clone_size: NA; cdr3_nt: TGTGCCAGCAGTCCCGGGACAGGACCTCCCGGGGAGCTGTTTTTT; cdr3_aa: CASSPGTGPPGELFF
d_call: TRBD1; v_call: TRBV6-2/TRBV6-3; j_call: TRBJ2-7; clone_size: NA; cdr3_nt: TGTGCCAGCAGACTCAGGGACAGTCTAAGCTCCTACGAGCAGTACTTC; cdr3_aa: CASRLRDSLSSYEQYF
d_call: NA; v_call: TRBV7-3; j_call: TRBJ1-1; clone_size: NA; cdr3_nt: TGTGCCAGCAGCGCGGAAATGAACACTGAAGCTTTCTTT; cdr3_aa: CASSAEMNTEAFF
d_call: NA; v_call: TRBV29-1; j_call: TRBJ2-1; clone_size: NA; cdr3_nt: TGCAGCGTTGTTCCGATAGCCCTTAGCTCCTACAATGAGCAGTTCTTC; cdr3_aa: CSVVPIALSSYNEQFF
d_call: TRBD2; v_call: TRBV28; j_call: TRBJ2-1; clone_size: NA; cdr3_nt: TGTGCCAGCACCCTCTTAGCGGGAGTTGGCGATGAGCAGTTCTTC; cdr3_aa: CASTLLAGVGDEQFF
d_call: TRBD1; v_call: TRBV12-3/TRBV12-4; j_call: TRBJ1-6; clone_size: few; cdr3_nt: TGTGCCAGCAGCACCCTCAGGGGGAAAGGACCTTCACCCCTCCACTTT; cdr3_aa: CASSTLRGKGPSPLHF
d_call: TRBD2; v_call: TRBV7-2; j_call: TRBJ2-3; clone_size: few; cdr3_nt: TGTGCCAGCAGCCCGGGGGGTGGTAACACAGATACGCAGTATTTT; cdr3_aa: CASSPGGGNTDTQYF
d_call: NA; v_call: TRBV12-3/TRBV12-4; j_call: TRBJ1-1; clone_size: NA; cdr3_nt: TGTGCCAGCAGTTTAATATTTGGGGTATTCGACACTGAAGCTTTCTTT; cdr3_aa: CASSLIFGVFDTEAFF
d_call: TRBD1; v_call: TRBV2; j_call: TRBJ2-7; clone_size: few; cdr3_nt: TGTGCCAGCAGACCGGAGACAGGGGCACACGAGCAGTACTTC; cdr3_aa: CASRPETGAHEQYF
d_call: TRBD1; v_call: TRBV3-1; j_call: TRBJ1-1; clone_size: NA; cdr3_nt: TGTGCCAGCAGCCAAGACGGGACAGGGTGGGCCACTGAAGCTTTCTTT; cdr3_aa: CASSQDGTGWATEAFF
d_call: NA; v_call: TRBV9; j_call: TRBJ2-1; clone_size: few; cdr3_nt: TGTGCCAGCAGCGTAGGCTTGGGCGATGAGCAGTTCTTC; cdr3_aa: CASSVGLGDEQFF
d_call: NA; v_call: TRBV10-3; j_call: TRBJ2-1; clone_size: few; cdr3_nt: TGTGCCATCGGGTCCGCCGCCTACAATGAGCAGTTCTTC; cdr3_aa: CAIGSAAYNEQFF
d_call: NA; v_call: TRBV12-3/TRBV12-4; j_call: TRBJ2-5; clone_size: NA; cdr3_nt: TGTGCCAGCAGCCCCGGATGGGGGGCCGGAGGGAGCCAGTACTTC; cdr3_aa: CASSPGWGAGGSQYF
d_call: NA; v_call: TRBV9; j_call: TRBJ2-3; clone_size: NA; cdr3_nt: TGTGCCAGCAGCGTAACGGGACACGGTATCACAGATACGCAGTATTTT; cdr3_aa: CASSVTGHGITDTQYF
d_call: TRBD1; v_call: TRBV5-6; j_call: TRBJ2-3; clone_size: few; cdr3_nt: TGTGCCAGCAGCGCTTGGGACAGGACAGATACGCAGTATTTT; cdr3_aa: CASSAWDRTDTQYF
d_call: TRBD1; v_call: TRBV7-9; j_call: TRBJ2-7; clone_size: few; cdr3_nt: TGTGCCAGCAGCTCCCTCGGACAGGGAGTAACCTACGAGCAGTACTTC; cdr3_aa: CASSSLGQGVTYEQYF
d_call: TRBD1; v_call: TRBV10-3; j_call: TRBJ2-5; clone_size: few; cdr3_nt: TGTGCCATCGGACAGGACGGGGAGACCCAGTACTTC; cdr3_aa: CAIGQDGETQYF
d_call: TRBD2; v_call: TRBV7-3; j_call: TRBJ2-1; clone_size: NA; cdr3_nt: TGTGCCAGCAGCGTACTAGCGGGGCCCTCTAATGAGCAGTTCTTC; cdr3_aa: CASSVLAGPSNEQFF
d_call: TRBD2; v_call: TRBV7-3; j_call: TRBJ2-1; clone_size: NA; cdr3_nt: TGTGCCAGCAGCTTAAATCCCGCCAGCGGGGGCCTCTACAATGAGCAGTTCTTC; cdr3_aa: CASSLNPASGGLYNEQFF
d_call: TRBD1; v_call: TRBV5-1; j_call: TRBJ2-6; clone_size: NA; cdr3_nt: TGCGCCAGCAGCTCGGGGACAGGGGTTGGGGCCAACGTCCTGACTTTC; cdr3_aa: CASSSGTGVGANVLTF
d_call: TRBD2; v_call: TRBV29-1; j_call: TRBJ2-3; clone_size: few; cdr3_nt: TGCAGCGCAGCACCTAGCGGGGGGAGGTCAGATACGCAGTATTTT; cdr3_aa: CSAAPSGGRSDTQYF
d_call: TRBD1; v_call: TRBV6-2/TRBV6-3; j_call: TRBJ2-1; clone_size: few; cdr3_nt: TGTGCCAGCAACAGACAGGGGGTGTACAATGAGCAGTTCTTC; cdr3_aa: CASNRQGVYNEQFF
d_call: TRBD2; v_call: TRBV6-5; j_call: TRBJ2-2; clone_size: few; cdr3_nt: TGTGCCAGCAGTTACTGGTCTAGCGGGGGGGAGAACACCGGGGAGCTGTTTTTT; cdr3_aa: CASSYWSSGGENTGELFF
d_call: NA; v_call: TRBV10-3; j_call: TRBJ2-1; clone_size: few; cdr3_nt: TGTGCCATCAGTGAGTCGACTAGGCAGCAGTTCTTC; cdr3_aa: CAISESTRQQFF
d_call: TRBD1; v_call: TRBV27; j_call: TRBJ1-6; clone_size: NA; cdr3_nt: TGTGCCAGCAGCCAACAAAGAACAGGGGCAGCCTATAATTCACCCCTCCACTTT; cdr3_aa: CASSQQRTGAAYNSPLHF
d_call: TRBD1; v_call: TRBV15; j_call: TRBJ1-2; clone_size: NA; cdr3_nt: TGTGCCACCAGCTCCCGACAGGGTAACTATGGCTACACCTTC; cdr3_aa: CATSSRQGNYGYTF
d_call: NA; v_call: TRBV7-9; j_call: TRBJ1-2; clone_size: NA; cdr3_nt: TGTGCCAGCAGCTTAACTGGACAACATTACTATGGCTACACCTTC; cdr3_aa: CASSLTGQHYYGYTF
d_call: TRBD1; v_call: TRBV11-1; j_call: TRBJ2-5; clone_size: few; cdr3_nt: TGTGCCAGCAGCTCGTTACCGGGACAGGGTTCAGAGACCCAGTACTTC; cdr3_aa: CASSSLPGQGSETQYF
d_call: NA; v_call: TRBV18; j_call: TRBJ2-5; clone_size: few; cdr3_nt: TGTGCCAGCTCATCAAACATTGGTCAAGAGACCCAGTACTTC; cdr3_aa: CASSSNIGQETQYF
d_call: NA; v_call: TRBV2; j_call: TRBJ2-7; clone_size: NA; cdr3_nt: TGTGCCAGCACGAACAGGGACTACGAGCAGTACTTC; cdr3_aa: CASTNRDYEQYF
d_call: TRBD1; v_call: TRBV3-1; j_call: TRBJ1-1; clone_size: few; cdr3_nt: TGTGCCAGCAGCCTCCCGGACAGGGCTTATGAAGCTTTCTTT; cdr3_aa: CASSLPDRAYEAFF
d_call: TRBD1; v_call: TRBV9; j_call: TRBJ2-1; clone_size: many; cdr3_nt: TGTGCCAGCAGTCTCCGGGACAGGGAGTACAATGAGCAGTTCTTC; cdr3_aa: CASSLRDREYNEQFF
d_call: NA; v_call: TRBV18; j_call: TRBJ2-4; clone_size: few; cdr3_nt: TGTGCCAGCTCACCAGACGGGTCGATTCAGTACTTC; cdr3_aa: CASSPDGSIQYF
d_call: NA; v_call: TRBV3-1; j_call: TRBJ1-3; clone_size: NA; cdr3_nt: TGTGCCAGCAGCCTGACAGTGACTGGAAACACCATATATTTT; cdr3_aa: CASSLTVTGNTIYF
d_call: TRBD2; v_call: TRBV27; j_call: TRBJ2-5; clone_size: NA; cdr3_nt: TGTGCCAGCAGTTTAAGCCCTAGCGGGAGTTTGGAGACCCAGTACTTC; cdr3_aa: CASSLSPSGSLETQYF
d_call: NA; v_call: TRBV5-6; j_call: TRBJ1-2; clone_size: NA; cdr3_nt: TGTGCCAGCAGCTTGATAAGGTCGGCCTATGGCTACACCTTC; cdr3_aa: CASSLIRSAYGYTF
d_call: NA; v_call: TRBV9; j_call: TRBJ2-1; clone_size: NA; cdr3_nt: TGTGCCAGCAGCGTCCGGGACAACCCCTACAATGAGCAGTTCTTC; cdr3_aa: CASSVRDNPYNEQFF
d_call: TRBD2; v_call: TRBV4-1; j_call: TRBJ2-5; clone_size: few; cdr3_nt: TGCGCCAGCAGCCAAGACGTAGCGGGGGGGCCTAGGGAGACCCAGTACTTC; cdr3_aa: CASSQDVAGGPRETQYF
d_call: NA; v_call: TRBV5-1; j_call: TRBJ2-7; clone_size: few; cdr3_nt: TGCGCCAGCAGCTCAGATCTGGGGGGAATACGAGAGCAGTACTTC; cdr3_aa: CASSSDLGGIREQYF
d_call: NA; v_call: TRBV7-2; j_call: TRBJ2-7; clone_size: NA; cdr3_nt: TGTGCCAGCAGCTTAGAGCCAGGTACCGTTTACGAGCAGTACTTC; cdr3_aa: CASSLEPGTVYEQYF
d_call: TRBD1; v_call: TRBV10-3; j_call: TRBJ1-1; clone_size: few; cdr3_nt: TGTGCCATCAGTGAGCCGGACTCAGGGGGAACTGAAGCTTTCTTT; cdr3_aa: CAISEPDSGGTEAFF
d_call: TRBD2; v_call: TRBV24-1; j_call: TRBJ2-7; clone_size: few; cdr3_nt: TGTGCCACCAGTGATTTGGAGCGGGAGGACCAAGAGCAGTACTTC; cdr3_aa: CATSDLEREDQEQYF
d_call: TRBD1; v_call: TRBV12-3/TRBV12-4; j_call: TRBJ2-7; clone_size: few; cdr3_nt: TGTGCCAGCAGTTCCCCGGGACAGCATAATTACGAGCAGTACTTC; cdr3_aa: CASSSPGQHNYEQYF
d_call: TRBD2; v_call: TRBV27; j_call: TRBJ2-3; clone_size: many; cdr3_nt: TGTGCCAGCAGTTATAGGACTAGCGGGAGTATCACAGATACGCAGTATTTT; cdr3_aa: CASSYRTSGSITDTQYF
d_call: NA; v_call: TRBV7-2; j_call: TRBJ2-5; clone_size: few; cdr3_nt: TGTGCCAGCAGCCCGCGAGGGGGCGGGAGGTACCAAGAGACCCAGTACTTC; cdr3_aa: CASSPRGGGRYQETQYF
d_call: TRBD1; v_call: TRBV5-8; j_call: TRBJ2-7; clone_size: few; cdr3_nt: TGTGCCAGCAGCCTGACCGGGACAGGGAACCACGAGCAGTACTTC; cdr3_aa: CASSLTGTGNHEQYF
d_call: NA; v_call: TRBV2; j_call: TRBJ2-7; clone_size: NA; cdr3_nt: TGTGCCAGTATAGCGTCCCCGGCTTCCTACGAGCAGTACTTC; cdr3_aa: CASIASPASYEQYF
d_call: NA; v_call: TRBV29-1; j_call: TRBJ2-7; clone_size: NA; cdr3_nt: TGCAGCGTCCTAACCGTGGCCGAGCAGTACTTC; cdr3_aa: CSVLTVAEQYF